A selection of T cell receptor beta chains follows, all from one sample in a study of cytomegalovirus exposure and HLA in healthy donors. Only in-frame clones appear in the TCRdb table, and some are missing; sequencing was by immunoSEQ multiplex PCR. This table has 170,000 or so clones, less than 90% appearing once. The specimen was PBMCs. Receptor source: a man in his fifties in good health and CMV-seronegative. Each CDR3 is given with its conserved first and last residue. D genes are given only for firm matches. Clone size is shown for a subset of rows, as once, few, many or a class of expanded clone.

size	V	J	D	DNA	CDR3
-	TRBV9	TRBJ1-4	-	TGTGCCAGCAGCCTTACAGGGTATGGTGAAAAACTGTTTTTT	CASSLTGYGEKLFF
-	TRBV7-8	TRBJ1-3	-	TGTGCCAGCAGCTTAACTGCGACATATTCTGGAAACACCATATATTTT	CASSLTATYSGNTIYF
-	TRBV27	TRBJ1-6	-	TGTGCCAGCAGCCCAACTGGCGGGGGTGCGCGGAGACCCCTCCACTTT	CASSPTGGGARRPLHF
-	TRBV25-1	TRBJ2-5	TRBD2	TGTGCCAGCAGTGAGTCAGCGGGGGGGAGAGAGACCCAGTACTTC	CASSESAGGRETQYF
-	TRBV11-3	TRBJ2-7	-	TGTGCCAGCAGCTTAGACAGTTTGGCGGAGTCCTACGAGCAGTACTTC	CASSLDSLAESYEQYF
once	TRBV5-8	TRBJ1-6	-	TGTGCCAGCAGCTTGGGTTTGGAGAATTCACCCCTCCACTTT	CASSLGLENSPLHF
-	TRBV28	TRBJ1-5	-	TGTGCCAGCATACGGGGCGGGGGGAATCAGCCCCAGCATTTT	CASIRGGGNQPQHF
-	TRBV27	TRBJ2-7	-	TGTGCCAGCAGGACTAGATGGGAGCTTACCAGCGGCGAGCAGTACTTC	CASRTRWELTSGEQYF
-	TRBV2	TRBJ1-5	TRBD1	TGTGCCAGCACCGACAGGGTTGCCAATCAGCCCCAGCATTTT	CASTDRVANQPQHF
-	TRBV11-2	TRBJ1-1	-	TGTGCCAGCAGCTTAGGCAGGGCGAGATCTGAAGCTTTCTTT	CASSLGRARSEAFF
-	TRBV6-1	TRBJ2-7	TRBD2	TGTGCCAGCAGAATGGGGAGCGGGGGGGCCTACGAGCAGTACTTC	CASRMGSGGAYEQYF
-	TRBV10-3	TRBJ1-5	TRBD1	TGTGCCATCAGTGGGACAGGGGCTGGTCAGCCCCAGCATTTT	CAISGTGAGQPQHF
-	TRBV4-2	TRBJ2-5	TRBD1	TGTGCCAGCAGCCAAACAGGGGACCAAGAGACCCAGTACTTC	CASSQTGDQETQYF
-	TRBV6-5	TRBJ1-2	-	TGTGCCAGCAGAACAGGGATTAACTATGGCTACACCTTC	CASRTGINYGYTF
-	TRBV15	TRBJ2-7	TRBD2	TGTGCCACCAGCAGAAAATCTAGCGGGGAGCAGTACTTC	CATSRKSSGEQYF
-	TRBV11-1	TRBJ1-1	TRBD1	TGTGCCAGCAGTTGGGGACAGGAGCTTGAAGCTTTCTTT	CASSWGQELEAFF
-	TRBV6-5	TRBJ2-5	TRBD2	TGTGCCAGCAGCCTCCGGGACTACCGAAAAGAGACCCAGTACTTC	CASSLRDYRKETQYF
-	TRBV5-1	TRBJ2-7	TRBD2	TGCGCCAGCAGCTCAGCGGGGGGCGGTCGGGACCACGAGCAGTACTTC	CASSSAGGGRDHEQYF
-	TRBV7-2	TRBJ1-4	-	TGTGCCAGCAGCTCCCCGGCGCAGGCCGACAATGAAAAACTGTTTTTT	CASSSPAQADNEKLFF
few	TRBV5-6	TRBJ2-6	-	TGTGCCAGCAGCTTGGGGGCTGCGGGGGCCAACGTCCTGACTTTC	CASSLGAAGANVLTF
-	TRBV19	TRBJ1-2	-	TGTGCCAGTATTTACACTGGGTTCCCAGGGGATAACTATGGCTACACCTTC	CASIYTGFPGDNYGYTF
-	TRBV18	TRBJ1-1	-	TGTGCCAGCTCACCCCCCGGGACAACCCGGGGGAACACTGAAGCTTTCTTT	CASSPPGTTRGNTEAFF
-	TRBV28	TRBJ1-1	-	TGTGCCAGCAGTTTGGTCTTGGGGAGTATTGAAGCTTTCTTT	CASSLVLGSIEAFF
-	TRBV19	TRBJ2-5	-	TGTGCCAGTAGTATTAGAGAGACCCAGTACTTC	CASSIRETQYF
few	TRBV5-6	TRBJ1-3	-	TGTGCCAGCAGCTCCCAGGGCTCTGGAAACACCATATATTTT	CASSSQGSGNTIYF
-	TRBV29-1	TRBJ2-5	-	TGCAGCGTCCGCAGACTGGCGGGAGAGACCCAGTACTTC	CSVRRLAGETQYF
few	TRBV28	TRBJ2-7	-	TGTGCCAGCCGCTCCCCCTACCGGGATTACTACGAGCAGTACTTC	CASRSPYRDYYEQYF
-	TRBV7-9	TRBJ1-3	-	TGTGCCAGCAGCCCTAGACTCGGACTGAGTGGAAACACCATATATTTT	CASSPRLGLSGNTIYF
-	TRBV13	TRBJ1-2	-	TGTGCCAGCAGCTTAAAACACCACAGGGATGCCTATGGCTACACCTTC	CASSLKHHRDAYGYTF
-	TRBV5-4	TRBJ2-5	-	TGTGCCAGCAGCTCCATAGGGCCAGGGGAGACCCAGTACTTC	CASSSIGPGETQYF
once	TRBV30	TRBJ1-2	TRBD1	TGTGCCTGGACTTGGCGCAACCATGACAGGGAGAGCTATGGCTACACCTTC	CAWTWRNHDRESYGYTF
-	TRBV12-5	TRBJ1-2	TRBD1	TGTGCTAGTGGTTTGGGTATCCGGGACAGGGGCGGCTACACCTTC	CASGLGIRDRGGYTF
-	TRBV5-6	TRBJ2-3	-	TGTGCCAGCAGCTTGAGTGCGGGGGCCCCTATTAGCACAGATACGCAGTATTTT	CASSLSAGAPISTDTQYF